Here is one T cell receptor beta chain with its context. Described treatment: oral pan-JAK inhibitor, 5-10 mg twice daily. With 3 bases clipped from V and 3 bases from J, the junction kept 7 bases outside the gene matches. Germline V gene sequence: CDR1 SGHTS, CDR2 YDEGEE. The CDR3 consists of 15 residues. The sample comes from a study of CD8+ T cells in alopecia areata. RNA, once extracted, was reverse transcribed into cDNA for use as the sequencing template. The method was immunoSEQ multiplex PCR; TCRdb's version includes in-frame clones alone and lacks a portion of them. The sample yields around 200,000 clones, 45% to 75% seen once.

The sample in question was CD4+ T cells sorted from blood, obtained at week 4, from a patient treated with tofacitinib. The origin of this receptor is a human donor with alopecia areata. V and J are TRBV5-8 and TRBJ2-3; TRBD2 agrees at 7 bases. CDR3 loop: CASSSHGGWTDTQYF. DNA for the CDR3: TGTGCCAGCAGCTCCCACGGGGGGTGGACAGATACGCAGTATTTT.